The 27 T cell receptor beta chains given below trace back to one sample, sequenced in a study of CD8 T cells in ankylosing spondylitis (dated by TCRdb to about 2017). The receptor library was made with 5' RACE. Reads for this sample came from an Illumina HiSeq 2500. The public sequencing data were trimmed at Q25 with fastp and processed into clonotypes with MiXCR by TCRdb, which kept only in-frame beta chains. CDR3 protein sequences are deduplicated, and each keeps its most common genes and DNA. The sample contains about 300,000 distinct CDR3 sequences, roughly 10% of them found a single time. The leading ten clones occupy around 8.4% of the sample. Specimen: blood, either unsorted or a sorted T cell fraction (not recorded which). The receptors here all came from a female donor with ankylosing spondylitis or in good health (not recorded which).

Many counts were recorded for this clonotype. The chain uses TRBV29-1 and TRBJ2-3; D perhaps matches TRBD2 (6 bases). Germline CDR1 is SQVTM and CDR2 is ANQGSEA. This CDR3 has 14 amino acids. The CDR3 bases are TGCAGTGCCCGGGTAGCGGCTAGCACAGATACGCAGTATTTT. Translating gives CSARVAASTDTQYF.

This clonotype was observed a few times. In DNA form, the CDR3 reads TGTGCCAGCAGCCCCTCTGCGGAACCGTACTACGAGCAGTACTTC. It is translated as CASSPSAEPYYEQYF. The chain employs TRBV7-2 and TRBJ2-7; no clear D. Trimming left V 5 bases short and J 3 bases short, with 17 bases between. CDR1 is SGHTA, CDR2 FQGNSA, per germline. The CDR3 has 15 amino acids.

About this clonotype itself: Its ends do not fully match the called genes, so a read error is possible. The gene calls are TRBV29-1 and TRBJ2-7; TRBD1 matches 8 bases. The germline V gene has CDR1 SQVTM and CDR2 ANQGSEA. This CDR3 contains 12 residues. CDR3 bases: TGCAGCGTTGAGACAGGGGCCTACGAGCAGAACTTC. Protein: CSVETGAYEQNF.

As to this clonotype: This may come from a read error, since a much larger clone is one base off. The rearrangement joins TRBV6-5 to TRBJ1-2, with 7 bases that match TRBD1. CDR3 size: 18 residues. Looked up from germline, CDR1 is MNHEY and CDR2 is SVGAGI. The chain's CDR3 is CASSYSNSKGAQRDGDTF. The CDR3 DNA follows: TGTGCCAGCAGTTACTCGAACAGTAAGGGGGCGCAGAGAGATGGCGACACCTTC.

There are many counts of this clonotype. This sequence joins TRBV27 and TRBJ2-1; D is possibly TRBD1 (5 bases). V lost 6 bases, J lost 10 bases, and 13 bases lay in between. The CDR3 extends over 12 amino acids. Germline values: CDR1 MNHEY, CDR2 SMNVEV (reference sequence). CDR3: CASRIQVGEQFF. The CDR3 coding sequence is TGTGCCAGCAGAATACAGGTCGGGGAGCAGTTCTTC.

This clonotype was detected ten times or more. The CDR3 spells CASSYSNTEAFF. CDR3 nucleotides: TGTGCCAGCAGCTACAGTAACACTGAAGCTTTCTTT. The V gene is TRBV7-8, the J gene TRBJ1-1; D remains unclear. The V end lost 4 bases, the J end lost 2 bases, and 5 bases lay between the germline ends. Germline V CDR1 and CDR2: SGHVS, FQNEAQ. This CDR3 spans 12 amino acids.

This clonotype was seen a handful of times. The J gene is TRBJ2-5, the V gene TRBV2, with 7 bases aligning to TRBD1. Germline CDR1 SNHLY, CDR2 FYNNEI. The CDR3 has 15 residues. V was clipped by 8 bases and J by 7 bases; unmatched bases: 16. This CDR3 reads CASSPDRPFIGTQYF. CDR3 coding DNA: TGTGCCAGCTCGCCGGACAGGCCGTTCATCGGGACCCAGTACTTC.

In its sample, this clonotype was seen many times. V is TRBV4-3 and J is TRBJ1-1; D is undetermined. The V gene lost 4 bases and the J gene lost 4 bases, with 7 bases spanning the gap. CDR3 length: 12 amino acids. The germline V gene has CDR1 LGHNA and CDR2 YSLEER. The CDR3 here is CASSRQGTEAFF. CDR3 in DNA: TGCGCCAGCAGCCGCCAAGGCACTGAAGCTTTCTTT.

This clonotype has a count of ten or more. The chain couples TRBV5-6 to TRBJ1-5, with a tentative D call TRBD1 (5 bases). There are 16 residues in the CDR3. The V end was cut by 0 bases, the J end by 7 bases, with 17 bases between. Germline CDR1 reads SGHDT; CDR2 reads YYEEEE. DNA of the CDR3: TGTGCCAGCAGCTTGGGGTTTGGAGGGGAAGGACAGCCCCAGCATTTT. Amino acids: CASSLGFGGEGQPQHF. The full variable domain, with the rest looked up from reference TRBV5-6 and TRBJ1-5, is DAGVTQSPTHLIKTRGQQVTLRCSPKSGHDTVSWYQQALGQGPQFIFQYYEEEERQRGNFPDRFSGHQFPNYSSELNVNALLLGDSALYLCASSLGFGGEGQPQHFGDGTRLSIL.

This clonotype appeared a few times. The chain recombines TRBV20-1 with TRBJ2-7, with TRBD1 matching over 9 bases. CDR3 length: 15 residues. J lost 3 bases, V lost 3 bases, and 9 bases had no gene match. Germline V gene sequence: CDR1 DFQATT, CDR2 SNEGSKA (reference sequence). DNA of the CDR3: TGCAGTGCTAGTGCAGGGACAGGGCGATTCTACGAGCAGTACTTC. Translating gives CSASAGTGRFYEQYF.

The rearrangement joins TRBV4-3 to TRBJ2-3; D is possibly TRBD1 or TRBD2 (5 bases each). Trimming left V 3 bases short and J 0 bases short, with 16 bases between. Germline CDR1 LGHNA, CDR2 YSLEER. CDR3 length: 17 residues. The DNA for the CDR3 is TGCGCCAGCAGCCACCCGTGGACGGGACCTAGCACAGATACGCAGTATTTT. Residues: CASSHPWTGPSTDTQYF.

This clonotype was recorded a few times. V gene TRBV28 combines with J gene TRBJ2-1; the match to TRBD2 covers 13 bases. The germline V gene has CDR1 MDHEN and CDR2 SYDVKM. The length of the CDR3 is 15 residues. V lost 6 bases to trimming and J lost 6 bases; unmatched junction nucleotides: 5. The CDR3 region has the DNA TGTGCCAGCAGCTTGGGACTAGCGGGACTCAATGAGCAGTTCTTC. Translating gives CASSLGLAGLNEQFF.

This chain links TRBV5-1 with TRBJ2-7, with 9 bases aligning to TRBD1. V shed 2 bases and J 1 base; nucleotides not matched to a gene: 4. Germline V lookup: CDR1 SGHRS, CDR2 YFSETQ. CDR3 length: 15 residues. The CDR3: CASSFDRGVSYEQYF. The CDR3 DNA reads TGCGCCAGCAGCTTCGACAGGGGGGTGTCCTACGAGCAGTACTTC.

Ten or more counts support this clonotype. This chain uses TRBV6-2 or TRBV6-3 with TRBJ2-1; D is possibly TRBD1 (5 bases). The CDR3 length is 13 residues. Germline CDR1 is MNHEY and CDR2 is SVGEGT. V lost 8 bases, J lost 4 bases, and 12 bases lay in between. CDR3 in amino acids: CASSFDRYNEQFF. As DNA, the CDR3 is TGTGCCAGCTCATTTGACAGATACAATGAGCAGTTCTTC.

This clonotype was seen a single time. Being one base from a much bigger clone, this may be a read error. V and J are TRBV5-1 and TRBJ2-3; D may correspond to TRBD1 or TRBD2 (6 bases each). V lost 5 bases to trimming and J lost 1 base, with 11 bases between them. There are 14 residues in the CDR3. CDR1 and CDR2 (germline): SGHRS, YFSETQ. CDR3 sequence (DNA): TGCGCCAGCAGGCGGGACATGGGCACAGATACGCAGTATTTT. It codes for CASRRDMGTDTQYF.

This clonotype showed up many times. The J gene is TRBJ2-7, the V gene TRBV9, with 11 nucleotides matching TRBD2. The trim removed 2 bases at V and 3 bases at J, leaving 7 bases unmatched. Germline CDR1 reads SGDLS; CDR2 reads YYNGEE. This CDR3 is 16 amino acids long. The CDR3, as DNA: TGTGCCAGCAGCGTGGATAGCGGGGGGGCTTTCTACGAGCAGTACTTC. Amino acids: CASSVDSGGAFYEQYF.

There are many counts of this clonotype. The gene calls are TRBV5-4 and TRBJ2-7, with 9 bases aligning to TRBD1. The ends lost 0 bases at V and 6 bases at J; junction bases unmatched: 10. CDR3 length equals 16 residues. CDR1 and CDR2 (germline): SGHNT, YYREEE (reference sequence). DNA of the CDR3: TGTGCCAGCAGCTTGGCCTCGTCCCGGACAGGGGTCGAGCAGTACTTC. Amino acid sequence: CASSLASSRTGVEQYF.

The chain has TRBV20-1 and TRBJ2-1; D is undetermined. This CDR3 has 14 residues. The germline V gene encodes CDR1 DFQATT and CDR2 SNEGSKA (reference sequence). Trimming cost V 3 bases and J 0 bases, with 9 bases left between them. Written as DNA, the CDR3 is TGCAGTGCTAGTAAACAGAGCTCCTACAATGAGCAGTTCTTC. Translation: CSASKQSSYNEQFF.

V is TRBV20-1 and J is TRBJ2-1; D is possibly TRBD1 or TRBD2 (6 bases each). Looked up from germline, CDR1 is DFQATT and CDR2 is SNEGSKA (reference sequence). The CDR3 is made up of 18 amino acids. The V and J ends lost 0 bases and 3 bases respectively, with 21 bases between them. In nucleotides, the CDR3 is TGCAGTGCTAGAGATTTGCGCAGGGGAGTGCGGGACTACAATGAGCAGTTCTTC. This encodes CSARDLRRGVRDYNEQFF.

This clonotype occurred a few times. The rearrangement joins TRBV12-3 or TRBV12-4 to TRBJ2-1; D may be TRBD1 or TRBD2 (6 bases each). The CDR3 is 14 residues long. V was shortened by 3 bases and J by 12 bases, with 18 bases between the two germline ends. The CDR3 sequence is CASSLSGSEGGQFF. In nucleotides, the CDR3 is TGTGCCAGCAGTTTGAGTGGGAGCGAGGGGGGGCAGTTCTTC.

This clonotype came up many times. This chain joins TRBV3-1 and TRBJ1-6; possibly TRBD1 for D (5 bases). The germline gives CDR1 LGHDT, CDR2 YNNKEL (reference sequence). Trimming took 1 base from V and 7 from J, leaving 11 bases between them. The CDR3 has 15 amino acids. DNA for the CDR3: TGTGCCAGCAGCCAAGTCAGGGTACGCAATTCACCCCTCCACTTT. Its translation: CASSQVRVRNSPLHF.

This clonotype was counted many times. The chain recombines TRBV20-1 with TRBJ1-2; D gene ambiguous. The germline V and J ends were trimmed by 0 bases and 2 bases, with 7 bases remaining between them. This CDR3 has 13 amino acids. The germline V gene encodes CDR1 DFQATT and CDR2 SNEGSKA (reference sequence). The CDR3 loop reads CSARDQSNYGYTF. In DNA form, the CDR3 reads TGCAGTGCTAGAGATCAGTCCAACTATGGCTACACCTTC.

CDR3 residues: CASSYSSRINSNQPQHF. Written as DNA, the CDR3 is TGTGCCAGCAGTTACTCCTCTCGGATCAATAGCAATCAGCCCCAGCATTTT. The rearrangement uses TRBV6-5 and TRBJ1-5; D remains ambiguous. V was clipped by 0 bases and J by 0 bases, with 12 bases between them. CDR3 length: 17 amino acids. CDR1 is MNHEY and CDR2 is SVGAGI in the germline V gene.

This clonotype was recorded a few times. The chain couples TRBV5-1 to TRBJ1-6; D is uncertain. Looked up from germline, CDR1 is SGHRS and CDR2 is YFSETQ. V was pared by 6 bases and J by 0 bases, with 19 bases between. The CDR3 runs to 18 residues. The CDR3 coding sequence is TGCGCCAGCACGAACCGGGTCCAGCCAAGCTCCTATAATTCACCCCTCCACTTT. Translating gives CASTNRVQPSSYNSPLHF.

V usage is TRBV7-2 and J usage is TRBJ2-1; D may correspond to TRBD1 or TRBD2 (5 bases each). CDR1 is SGHTA, CDR2 FQGNSA, per germline. V was cut by 8 bases and J by 4 bases, with 15 bases left in between. The CDR3 has 14 residues. CDR3 DNA: TGTGCCAGCGGCCTTCGGGGCCCATACAATGAGCAGTTCTTC. Amino acids: CASGLRGPYNEQFF. Drawing the rest from reference TRBV7-2 and TRBJ2-1, the complete variable domain is GAGVSQSPSNKVTEKGKDVELRCDPISGHTALYWYRQSLGQGLEFLIYFQGNSAPDKSGLPSDRFSAERTGGSVSTLTIQRTQQEDSAVYLCASGLRGPYNEQFFGPGTRLTVL.

The CDR3 DNA sequence: TGTGCCAGCAGCTTATCCGATCACAGGGTCGATGGCTACACCTTC. It is translated as CASSLSDHRVDGYTF. This sequence joins TRBV7-3 and TRBJ1-2; TRBD1 is a possible D gene (6 bases). The length of the CDR3 is 15 residues. Per germline, CDR1 SGHTA and CDR2 FQGTGA. Trimming left V 2 bases short and J 6 bases short, with 16 bases between. The whole variable domain, remainder taken from reference TRBV7-3 and TRBJ1-2, is GAGVSQTPSNKVTEKGKYVELRCDPISGHTALYWYRQSLGQGPEFLIYFQGTGAADDSGLPNDRFFAVRPEGSVSTLKIQRTERGDSAVYLCASSLSDHRVDGYTFGSGTRLTVV.

This clonotype was counted at least ten times. The DNA of the CDR3 is TGCGCCAGCAGCCGCCGGGACCGCTCCAATGAGCAGTTCTTC. This encodes CASSRRDRSNEQFF. This chain uses TRBV5-1 with TRBJ2-1, with D possibly being TRBD1 or TRBD2 (5 bases each). The CDR3 is 14 residues long. The V and J ends lost 4 bases and 6 bases respectively, with 14 bases between them. Per the germline V gene, CDR1 is SGHRS and CDR2 is YFSETQ.